This entry is about one T cell receptor beta chain. Its cognate antigen is unknown. This sample is part of a study of cytomegalovirus exposure and HLA in healthy donors. Study results and limitations: For most TCR beta V segments, an earlier analysis put the productive rate at about 87% or about 30% of the time.

A multiplex PCR was run with 60 Vbeta primers and 13 Jbeta primers. The repertoire was sequenced with immunoSEQ multiplex PCR; TCRdb's copy has only in-frame clones and lacks some. This table holds some 42,000 clones, about 50% found once. Trimming shortened V by 5 bases and J by 7 bases, and 14 bases separated the two germline ends. Per germline, CDR1 SGHTA and CDR2 FQGNSA. This CDR3 contains 13 residues. The clonotype was recovered from a human donor in good health. Sample: PBMCs. The J gene is TRBJ1-1, the V gene TRBV7-2; D possibly corresponds to TRBD1 (5 bases). CDR3 DNA sequence: TGTGCCAGCAGCCACGACAGTACCTTTGAAGCTTTCTTT. Protein sequence: CASSHDSTFEAFF.